One sample yielded the 9 T cell receptor beta chains listed below, sequenced in a study of T cell changes during pregnancy in multiple sclerosis. Assay used: immunoSEQ multiplex PCR; TCRdb lists only in-frame clones, some missing. This table has about 50,000 clones, 94% appearing once. Sequenced material: CD8+ T cells from peripheral blood mononuclear cells, taken in the first trimester of pregnancy. Receptor source: a female donor with multiple sclerosis, enrolled in a pregnancy study.

The chain combines TRBV9 with TRBJ2-7, with 14 bases matching TRBD2. The CDR3 contains 15 residues. V was clipped by 4 bases and J by 3 bases; unmatched bases: 3. Germline CDR1 SGDLS, CDR2 YYNGEE. The CDR3 DNA reads as TGTGCCAGCAGCTCCGGGACTAGCGGGGGCTACGAGCAGTACTTC. This codes for CASSSGTSGGYEQYF.

The V and J genes are TRBV11-2 and TRBJ1-3; TRBD1 might be the D (6 bases). Germline lookup yields CDR1 SGHAT and CDR2 FQNNGV. CDR3 length equals 14 residues. The ends were cut back, 5 bases at V and 1 base at J, with 9 bases in the middle. CDR3 in amino acids: CASSGQGSGNTIYF. The CDR3 coding sequence is TGTGCCAGCAGCGGCCAGGGGTCTGGAAACACCATATATTTT.

As for this clone: The junction and the germline gene differ at one end; a read error may be behind it. Distinct nucleotide sequences in the sample also encode this CDR3. V usage is TRBV19 and J usage is TRBJ1-2, with D tentatively TRBD1 (6 bases). The germline V gene encodes CDR1 LNHDA and CDR2 SQIVND (reference sequence). The CDR3 is 13 residues long. The CDR3 coding sequence is TGCGCCAGTAGTTGGGCAGGGGACTATGGCTACACCTTC. This codes for CASSWAGDYGYTF.

The V and J genes are TRBV6-5 and TRBJ2-3; 10 bases align to TRBD2. V lost 0 bases to trimming and J lost 6 bases; unmatched junction nucleotides: 6. There are 16 residues in the CDR3. Germline-derived CDR1 and CDR2 are MNHEY and SVGAGI. The CDR3 spells CASSYSHEREGDTQYF. Here the CDR3 DNA reads TGTGCCAGCAGTTACTCGCATGAGCGGGAGGGGGATACGCAGTATTTT.

This clone was counted once. The J gene is TRBJ2-3, the V gene TRBV2; 7 nucleotides align to TRBD2. The CDR3 loop spans 11 amino acids. V was pared by 8 bases and J by 6 bases, with 2 bases of the junction left unmatched. Germline CDR1 is SNHLY and CDR2 is FYNNEI. CDR3 nucleotide sequence: TGTGCCAGCTGGGGAGGGGATACGCAGTATTTT. Translating gives CASWGGDTQYF.

This chain connects TRBV28 to TRBJ2-5, with D possibly matching TRBD2 (8 bases). Deletions cut 5 bases from V and 2 bases from J, with 12 bases between. Germline V gene sequence: CDR1 MDHEN, CDR2 SYDVKM. CDR3 length: 14 amino acids. This CDR3 is CASSREGQQETQYF. The CDR3 DNA follows: TGTGCCAGCAGTCGGGAGGGACAGCAAGAGACCCAGTACTTC.

This chain links TRBV27 with TRBJ1-2; D is unclear. V lost 4 bases, J lost 8 bases, and 23 bases lay in between. There are 16 residues in the CDR3. CDR1 is MNHEY, CDR2 SMNVEV, per germline (reference sequence). CDR3 DNA sequence: TGTGCCAGCAGTTCGCGTCGAGGGTCCCAAAGCAGGGGCTACACCTTC. This translates into CASSSRRGSQSRGYTF.

The CDR3 region is CASRAEALCYF. CDR3 in DNA: TGTGCCAGTAGAGCGGAGGCCCTGTGTTACTTC. This chain connects TRBV19 to TRBJ2-7, with D perhaps TRBD2 (5 bases). CDR1 and CDR2 (germline): LNHDA, SQIVND (reference sequence). The CDR3 consists of 11 residues. Trimming removed 6 bases at V and 13 bases at J, with 16 bases between.

This chain links TRBV4-3 with TRBJ1-2, with D tentatively TRBD1 (5 bases). The CDR3 length is 14 residues. Germline values: CDR1 LGHNA, CDR2 YSLEER. The V and J ends lost 4 bases and 4 bases respectively, with 13 bases between them. CDR3 sequence reads: CASSRRGSVYGYTF. The CDR3 region has the DNA TGCGCCAGCAGCCGTCGGGGGTCGGTCTATGGCTACACCTTC.